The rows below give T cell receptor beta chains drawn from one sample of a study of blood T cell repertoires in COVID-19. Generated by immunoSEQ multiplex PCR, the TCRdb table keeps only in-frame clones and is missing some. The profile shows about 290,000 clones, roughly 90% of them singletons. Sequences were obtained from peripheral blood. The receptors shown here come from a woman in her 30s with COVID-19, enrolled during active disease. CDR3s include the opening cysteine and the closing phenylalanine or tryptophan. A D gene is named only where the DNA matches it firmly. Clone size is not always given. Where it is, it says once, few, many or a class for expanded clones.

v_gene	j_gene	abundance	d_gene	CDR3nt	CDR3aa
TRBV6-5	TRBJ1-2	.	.	TGTGCCATCCGCGCCCGGGGAGGGGACTATGGCTACACCTTC	CAIRARGGDYGYTF
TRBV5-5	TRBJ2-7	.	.	TGTGCCAGCAGCGTTACAGGCAGGGCACACTCCTACGAGCAGTACTTC	CASSVTGRAHSYEQYF
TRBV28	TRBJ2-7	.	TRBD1	TGTGCCAGCAGTTCAACCGGGACAGGGGACTACGAGCAGTACTTC	CASSSTGTGDYEQYF
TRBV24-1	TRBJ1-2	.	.	TGTGCCACCAGTGATTTGAGAAGCTTGGGCTACACCTTC	CATSDLRSLGYTF
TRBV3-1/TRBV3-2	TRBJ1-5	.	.	TGTGCCAGCAGCCGCTCGCAGGTGGGGCGCGATCAGCCCCAGCATTTT	CASSRSQVGRDQPQHF
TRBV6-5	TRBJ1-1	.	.	TGTGCCAGCACAACACAGGAGAACACTGAAGCTTTCTTT	CASTTQENTEAFF
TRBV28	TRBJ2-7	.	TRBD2	TGTGCCAGCAGTTTCACGGGACTAGCGGGGGGGTATTACTCCTACGAGCAGTACTTC	CASSFTGLAGGYYSYEQYF
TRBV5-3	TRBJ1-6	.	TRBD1	TGTGCCAGAAGCCCCGGCCCAGGGGGGTATAATTCACCCCTCCACTTT	CARSPGPGGYNSPLHF
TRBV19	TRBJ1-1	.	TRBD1	TGTGCCAGTAGGACCGGGACAGGGGCGAACACTGAAGCTTTCTTT	CASRTGTGANTEAFF
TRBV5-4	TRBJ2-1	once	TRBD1	TGTGCCAGCAGCTTGCGTGGGACAGCGCGCAATGAGCAGTTCTTC	CASSLRGTARNEQFF
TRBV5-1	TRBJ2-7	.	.	TGCGCCAGCAGCTTACCAGGGGACGGTTACGAGCAGTACTTC	CASSLPGDGYEQYF
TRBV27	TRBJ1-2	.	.	TGTGCCAGCGGTACTAGGCAGTCGAACTATGGCTACACCTTC	CASGTRQSNYGYTF
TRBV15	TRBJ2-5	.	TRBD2	TGTGCCACCAGCAGAGAGAGGGGACTAGGGCAAATTATACAGTACTTC	CATSRERGLGQIIQYF
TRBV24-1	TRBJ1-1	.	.	TGTGCCACCAGTGATTTCTCCAGGGAGGATACTGAAGCTTTCTTT	CATSDFSREDTEAFF
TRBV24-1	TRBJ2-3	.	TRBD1	TGTGCCACCAGTGATTTTGGGACAGGGATCAATACGCAGTATTTT	CATSDFGTGINTQYF
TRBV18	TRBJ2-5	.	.	TGTGCCAGCTCACCGACCATGACGCGGTTGGAGACCCAGTACTTC	CASSPTMTRLETQYF
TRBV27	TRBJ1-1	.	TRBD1	TGTGCCAGCAGTTTATCCCCCACAACGACAGGGGGTACTGAAGCTTTCTTT	CASSLSPTTTGGTEAFF
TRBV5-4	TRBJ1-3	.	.	TGTGCCAGCAGCTTGTATCTCTCTGGAAACACCATATATTTT	CASSLYLSGNTIYF
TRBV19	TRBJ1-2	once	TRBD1	TGTGCCAGTAGTGCGGACGGACAGGGGGGAGGCTACACCTTC	CASSADGQGGGYTF
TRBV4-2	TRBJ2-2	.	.	TGTGCCAGCAGCCAAGTTGTAGGAGGTTCTCACGGGGAGCTGTTTTTT	CASSQVVGGSHGELFF
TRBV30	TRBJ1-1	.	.	TGTGCCTGGAGTGTAAGAGGGTCCCTCCTAAACACTGAAGCTTTCTTT	CAWSVRGSLLNTEAFF
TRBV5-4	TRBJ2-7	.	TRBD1	TGTGCCACCCACACCCACACAGGGGGCTTGAGGTCGAGGGAGCAGTACTTC	CATHTHTGGLRSREQYF
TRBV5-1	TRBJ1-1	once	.	TGCGCCAGCAGCGGCGGGGAGAACACTGAAGCTTTCTTT	CASSGGENTEAFF
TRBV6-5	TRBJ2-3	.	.	TGTGCCAGCAGTTACGCAGGGGCAGATACGCAGTATTTT	CASSYAGADTQYF
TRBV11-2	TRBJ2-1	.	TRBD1	TGTGCCAGCAGCTTCCGACAGGGCCACAATGAGCAGTTCTTC	CASSFRQGHNEQFF
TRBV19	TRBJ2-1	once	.	TGTGCCAGTACCCACGGGTACAGGAGCTCCTACAATGAGCAGTTCTTC	CASTHGYRSSYNEQFF